These 29 T cell receptor beta chains were all obtained from the same sample, sequenced in a study of shared clonotypes between healthy human individuals. Naive CD8 populations comprised CD45RO-negative cells positively selected for CCR7, excluding terminally differentiated effector memory CD45RA+ cells. Data came from immunoSEQ multiplex PCR; TCRdb stores just in-frame clones and leaves some out. The sample records around 1.9 million clones, over 85% being singletons. Sequencing was performed on naive CD8+ T cells from PBMCs. Every receptor here comes from a young man in good health. Some clones in this sample may be carry-over from other donors' samples.

The chain combines TRBV5-5 with TRBJ2-7; possibly TRBD2 for D (6 bases). The CDR3 covers 17 residues. Germline CDR1 is SGHKS and CDR2 is YYEKEE (reference sequence). Trimming stripped 5 bases from V and 4 bases from J, with 25 bases between. The CDR3 nucleotides read TGTGCCAGCAGGACGAATCCTAGCGCGCACTTAAGTTACGAGCAGTACTTC. This translates into CASRTNPSAHLSYEQYF.

CDR3 in amino acids: CASSEPPVGIAGGNNEQFF. The CDR3 nucleotides read TGTGCCAGCAGCGAGCCCCCAGTGGGTATAGCGGGAGGGAACAATGAGCAGTTCTTC. The chain joins TRBV9 to TRBJ2-1; 11 nucleotides line up with TRBD2. Germline CDR1 reads SGDLS; CDR2 reads YYNGEE. Trimming took 3 bases from V and 5 from J; bases not matched to a gene: 16. CDR3 length: 19 residues.

This clone was counted once. The rearrangement joins TRBV5-6 to TRBJ2-1; D is perhaps TRBD1 (6 bases). There are 16 residues in the CDR3. Trimming took 4 bases from V and 8 from J, leaving 22 bases between them. CDR1 and CDR2 from the germline V gene are SGHDT and YYEEEE. In nucleotides, the CDR3 is TGTGCCAGCAGCCACCCCCTTACAGGGATTTTCGATGAGCAGTTCTTC. It encodes CASSHPLTGIFDEQFF.

The chain is built from TRBV7-8 and TRBJ1-5; no reliable D call. Germline V gives CDR1 SGHVS, CDR2 FQNEAQ. Trimming left V 1 base short and J 7 bases short, with 17 bases between. This CDR3 is 16 amino acids long. The CDR3 is CASSLVVSRGWQPQHF. The CDR3 DNA sequence: TGTGCCAGCAGCTTAGTTGTCAGCCGAGGATGGCAGCCCCAGCATTTT.

The rearrangement joins TRBV7-9 to TRBJ1-4; TRBD1 might be the D (5 bases). Germline assignment: CDR1 SEHNR and CDR2 FQNEAQ (reference sequence). V was shortened by 0 bases and J by 7 bases, with 15 bases between the two germline ends. The CDR3 has 16 amino acids. Here the CDR3 DNA reads TGTGCCAGCAGCTTAGCGAGGGAGGGGCGCGCTGAAAAACTGTTTTTT. This codes for CASSLAREGRAEKLFF.

The chain joins TRBV29-1 to TRBJ2-5; 9 positions agree with TRBD1. The CDR3 has 13 residues. The germline V gene has CDR1 SQVTM and CDR2 ANQGSEA. Unmatched junction bases numbered 10, after V lost 6 bases and J lost 8 bases. The CDR3 DNA sequence: TGCAGCGTCACAGGGGGCCCCAAGAAAACCCAGTACTTC. Encoded protein: CSVTGGPKKTQYF.

This chain joins TRBV2 and TRBJ2-5, with D tentatively TRBD1 (5 bases). Trimming stripped 10 bases from V and 4 bases from J, with 13 bases between. This CDR3 has 12 residues. Per the germline V gene, CDR1 is SNHLY and CDR2 is FYNNEI. DNA of the CDR3: TGTGCCAACGAGGTTAGGGGAGAGACCCAGTACTTC. Residues: CANEVRGETQYF.

In this sample, this clone turned up a few times. This rearrangement joins TRBV10-3 to TRBJ1-1; the D is unclear. The CDR3 length is 11 residues. Trimming pared 10 bases from V and 5 bases from J, leaving 11 bases between. Germline-derived CDR1 and CDR2 are ENHRY and SYGVKD. As DNA, the CDR3 is TGTGCCACCCACGTCGGGACTGAAGCTTTCTTT. Translated, it gives CATHVGTEAFF.

The rearrangement joins TRBV2 to TRBJ1-1; the D gene is possibly TRBD1 (5 bases). V lost 1 base and J 0 bases, leaving 18 bases between the germline ends. The V gene's germline CDR1 is SNHLY and CDR2 FYNNEI. The CDR3 consists of 18 residues. CDR3 bases: TGTGCCAGCAGTGAAGTTTCGGTTGGGGCCACCATGAACACTGAAGCTTTCTTT. It yields the protein CASSEVSVGATMNTEAFF.

This clone was picked up one time. The V call is TRBV4-1, the J call TRBJ2-7; 11 bases line up with TRBD2. Germline loops: CDR1 MGHRA, CDR2 YSYEKL. Unmatched junction bases numbered 2, after V lost 4 bases and J lost 3 bases. This CDR3 contains 14 residues. CDR3 DNA sequence: TGCGCCAGCAGCCCTAGCGGGAGGAGCTACGAGCAGTACTTC. This codes for CASSPSGRSYEQYF.

The chain joins TRBV6-1 to TRBJ1-5, with 9 bases lining up with TRBD1. Germline V gene data show CDR1 as MNHNS and CDR2 as SASEGT. With 6 bases clipped from V and 6 bases from J, the junction kept 9 bases outside the gene matches. The CDR3 covers 15 residues. The CDR3 bases are TGTGCCAGCAGGGGCCGGGACAGGGCGGTTCAGCCCCAGCATTTT. Encoded protein: CASRGRDRAVQPQHF.

The chain couples TRBV28 to TRBJ1-1; unclear D gene. The CDR3 has 15 residues. V was clipped by 7 bases and J by 0 bases, with 15 bases between them. CDR1 and CDR2 from the germline V gene are MDHEN and SYDVKM. The CDR3 DNA reads TGTGCCAGCAACCCCCCGGGGATCTTGAACACTGAAGCTTTCTTT. Its protein product is CASNPPGILNTEAFF.

The chain uses TRBV19 and TRBJ1-5; D gene ambiguous. CDR1 and CDR2 from the germline V gene are LNHDA and SQIVND (reference sequence). The CDR3 is 11 residues long. Trimming took 7 bases from V and 12 from J, leaving 13 bases between them. The CDR3 sequence: CASTEGPLQHF. CDR3 sequence (DNA): TGTGCCAGTACCGAAGGTCCTCTCCAGCATTTT. Complete variable domain (other parts from reference TRBV19 and TRBJ1-5): DGGITQSPKYLFRKEGQNVTLSCEQNLNHDAMYWYRQDPGQGLRLIYYSQIVNDFQKGDIAEGYSVSREKKESFPLTVTSAQKNPTAFYLCASTEGPLQHFGDGTRLSIL.

The J gene is TRBJ2-7, the V gene TRBV6-6, with D tentatively TRBD1 (6 bases). The V and J ends lost 2 bases and 3 bases respectively, with 11 bases between them. The CDR3 totals 14 residues. From germline, CDR1 is MNHNY and CDR2 SVGAGI (reference sequence). The DNA for the CDR3 is TGTGCCAGCAGTTACCCAACAGGGAACTACGAGCAGTACTTC. Protein sequence: CASSYPTGNYEQYF.

This clone was seen once. The gene calls are TRBV10-3 and TRBJ2-1; unclear D gene. Germline CDR1 reads ENHRY; CDR2 reads SYGVKD. Trimming shortened V by 0 bases and J by 6 bases, and 15 bases separated the two germline ends. The CDR3 is 16 residues long. CDR3: CAISESIGLPANEQFF. Written as DNA, the CDR3 is TGTGCCATCAGTGAGTCGATCGGCCTGCCCGCCAATGAGCAGTTCTTC.

V and J are TRBV30 and TRBJ1-2; TRBD1 agrees at 11 bases. Germline V gene lookup returns CDR1 GTSNPN and CDR2 SVGIG (reference sequence). The trim removed 8 bases at V and 3 bases at J, leaving 14 bases unmatched. The CDR3 runs 16 residues. The chain's CDR3 is CATIDRDRGSYYGYTF. The CDR3 nucleotides read TGTGCCACAATTGACCGGGACAGGGGGTCATACTATGGCTACACCTTC.

The chain carries TRBV15 and TRBJ2-2, with TRBD2 matching over 9 bases. The CDR3 extends over 17 amino acids. The V and J ends lost 2 bases and 2 bases, in that order; junction bases with no gene match: 6. Germline assignment: CDR1 LNHNV and CDR2 YYDKDF (reference sequence). The CDR3 reads CATSRPRLAVNTGELFF. In DNA form, the CDR3 reads TGTGCCACCAGCAGACCCCGACTAGCGGTTAACACCGGGGAGCTGTTTTTT.

The chain couples TRBV2 to TRBJ2-3; 9 bases fit TRBD1. Germline lookup yields CDR1 SNHLY and CDR2 FYNNEI. This CDR3 is built from 16 residues. J was trimmed by 5 bases and V by 4 bases; bases with no gene match: 10. Here the CDR3 DNA reads TGTGCCAGCAGTGGGGACAGGGTAGAATCGGGAGATACGCAGTATTTT. Protein product: CASSGDRVESGDTQYF.

V usage is TRBV27 and J usage is TRBJ2-2; a possible D gene is TRBD2 (6 bases). Trimming cost V 10 bases and J 4 bases, with 19 bases left between them. In germline, CDR1 is MNHEY, CDR2 SMNVEV (reference sequence). This CDR3 region has 15 residues. The CDR3, as DNA: TGTGCCACCAAGGATTTTCTGGGGGGCACCGGGGAGCTGTTTTTT. It codes for CATKDFLGGTGELFF.

The chain recombines TRBV5-4 with TRBJ1-2; D is undetermined. Trimming pared 0 bases from V and 2 bases from J, leaving 23 bases between. The CDR3 totals 19 residues. Germline V CDR1 and CDR2: SGHNT, YYREEE (reference sequence). The CDR3 region is CASSLGWARMSQPNYGYTF. The DNA for the CDR3 is TGTGCCAGCAGCTTGGGCTGGGCCCGGATGTCGCAGCCAAACTATGGCTACACCTTC.

This clone appeared a single time. The chain uses TRBV14 and TRBJ2-5; D uncertain. The CDR3 covers 15 residues. Between the trimmed V and J ends, which lost 0 bases and 5 bases, there was a span of 13 bases. The germline CDR1 and CDR2 sequences are SGHDN and FVKESK. The CDR3: CASSQESRVGETQYF. The CDR3 nucleotides are TGTGCCAGCAGCCAAGAAAGTAGGGTAGGGGAGACCCAGTACTTC.

This clone was seen a few times. V and J are TRBV7-9 and TRBJ1-1; D perhaps matches TRBD1 (5 bases). The CDR3 consists of 14 residues. With 4 bases removed from V and 7 bases from J, the gap between germline ends came to 16 bases. Germline-derived CDR1 and CDR2 are SEHNR and FQNEAQ (reference sequence). CDR3: CASSSSRDGIEAFF. The CDR3 region has the DNA TGTGCCAGCAGCTCCTCTAGGGACGGAATTGAAGCTTTCTTT.

The chain has TRBV7-6 and TRBJ2-5; 8 bases agree with TRBD2. CDR3 length equals 17 residues. Germline values: CDR1 SGHVS, CDR2 FNYEAQ. Trimming cost V 2 bases and J 2 bases; bases outside gene matches: 10. The CDR3 bases are TGTGCCAGCAGCTTAAATCCGGGAGGGGAGCGGCAAGAGACCCAGTACTTC. Protein sequence: CASSLNPGGERQETQYF.

V is TRBV9 and J is TRBJ1-5; a possible D gene is TRBD1 (6 bases). Germline-derived CDR1 and CDR2 are SGDLS and YYNGEE. The length of the CDR3 is 14 residues. V gave up 4 bases and J gave up 3 bases, with 11 bases separating them. CDR3 DNA: TGTGCCAGCAGCCTAGGGGGGGTCAATCAGCCCCAGCATTTT. As protein: CASSLGGVNQPQHF.

This chain connects TRBV6-1 to TRBJ2-5; 16 bases align to TRBD2. The CDR3 extends over 19 amino acids. The germline V gene encodes CDR1 MNHNS and CDR2 SASEGT. V shed 3 bases, J shed 4 bases, and the junction held 11 bases outside the gene matches. This CDR3 reads CASSDASGTSGRAVETQYF. The CDR3 DNA is TGTGCCAGCAGTGACGCCTCCGGGACTAGCGGGAGGGCCGTAGAGACCCAGTACTTC.

The rearrangement joins TRBV7-9 to TRBJ1-2, with D uncertain. Germline V CDR1 and CDR2: SEHNR, FQNEAQ (reference sequence). The CDR3 loop spans 14 amino acids. V was clipped by 5 bases and J by 1 base, with 11 bases between them. Here the CDR3 DNA reads TGTGCCAGCAGCCGACCAGACGGTAACTATGGCTACACCTTC. It is translated as CASSRPDGNYGYTF.

This clone showed up just once. The chain has TRBV6-1 and TRBJ2-1, with TRBD1 identical over 12 bases. This CDR3 has 14 residues. Losses at the gene ends were 7 bases for V and 4 bases for J; bases not matched to a gene: 2. Per the germline V gene, CDR1 is MNHNS and CDR2 is SASEGT. CDR3 bases: TGTGCCAGCAAGGGACAGGGGGCTTACAATGAGCAGTTCTTC. This sequence encodes CASKGQGAYNEQFF.

In its sample, this clone was seen once. The rearrangement links TRBV27 to TRBJ2-7; 9 nucleotides line up with TRBD1. The CDR3 is 14 residues long. V shed 3 bases, J shed 6 bases, and the junction held 6 bases outside the gene matches. The germline CDR1 and CDR2 sequences are MNHEY and SMNVEV (reference sequence). The CDR3 is CASSLAQGAFEQYF. CDR3 nucleotides: TGTGCCAGCAGTTTGGCACAGGGGGCATTCGAGCAGTACTTC.

The rearrangement joins TRBV9 to TRBJ1-1; a possible D gene is TRBD1 (5 bases). The germline gives CDR1 SGDLS, CDR2 YYNGEE. Trimming removed 0 bases from V and 6 bases from J, with 24 bases in between. CDR3 length: 18 amino acids. For the CDR3, the DNA is TGTGCCAGCAGCGTAGGACTATCCTTGGGGAGCGGGGGGTCTGAAGCTTTCTTT. Translated: CASSVGLSLGSGGSEAFF.